The present T cell receptor (beta chain) was sequenced within a study of T cell changes during pregnancy in multiple sclerosis. Germline V gives CDR1 SEHNR, CDR2 FQNEAQ (reference sequence). CDR3 length: 14 residues. V shed 5 bases and J 0 bases; nucleotides not matched to a gene: 4. Assay: immunoSEQ multiplex PCR; the TCRdb copy retains only in-frame clones and omits some. The data contain 100,000 to 150,000 clones, under 95% of them singletons. The specimen comprised peripheral blood, sampled before pregnancy. The V call is TRBV7-9, the J call TRBJ2-7; 7 nucleotides align to TRBD1. The sequence was collected from a female donor with multiple sclerosis, enrolled in a pregnancy study. The CDR3 coding sequence is TGTGCCAGCAGCAAAGGGGACAGCTCCTACGAGCAGTACTTC. This encodes CASSKGDSSYEQYF.